Presented here are 9 T cell receptor beta chains from one specimen sequenced in a study of Graves' ophthalmopathy and Graves' hyperthyroidism (dated by TCRdb to the late 2010s). The sequencer listed for this sample is Illumina HiSeq 2000. TCR beta CDR3 regions were amplified from RNA transcripts for repertoire sequencing. A first-round RT-PCR used HTBI primers with the Qiagen OneStep RT-PCR kit, followed by a second-round multiplex PCR, size selection and purification. TCRdb reprocessed the public reads (quality trimming at Q25 with fastp, clone calling with MiXCR) and kept in-frame beta chains. Each CDR3 protein appears once, grouped with its most common genes and DNA. The sample table records about 740,000 distinct CDR3 sequences; around 40% of these occur just once. The ten top clones hold 44% of the sample. The sequencing sample was made of peripheral blood. The source of these receptors is an adult man with Graves' ophthalmopathy.

The rearrangement joins TRBV24-1 to TRBJ1-5; TRBD1 aligns across 9 bases. The CDR3 length is 14 residues. The germline V gene encodes CDR1 KGHDR and CDR2 SFDVKD. CDR3 in amino acids: CASLPTGGGQPQHF. In DNA form, the CDR3 reads TGTGCTAGTCTCCCGACAGGGGGAGGTCAGCCCCAGCATTTT.

This clonotype was picked up a small number of times. The V call is TRBV7-9, the J call TRBJ1-2; D is uncertain. This CDR3 is built from 14 residues. Germline values: CDR1 SEHNR, CDR2 FQNEAQ (reference sequence). V gave up 0 bases and J gave up 4 bases, with 9 bases separating them. CDR3 sequence reads: CASSLAASFYGYTF. The CDR3, as DNA: TGTGCCAGCAGCTTAGCAGCATCCTTCTATGGCTACACCTTC.

This clonotype occurred many times. The chain carries TRBV20-1 and TRBJ2-5; 8 positions agree with TRBD1. Germline V CDR1 and CDR2: DFQATT, SNEGSKA (reference sequence). J was trimmed by 6 bases and V by 3 bases; bases with no gene match: 3. The CDR3 spans 12 residues. CDR3 DNA sequence: TGCAGTGCTAGCGGACAGGGTCAGACCCAGTACTTC. Its translation is CSASGQGQTQYF.

The J gene is TRBJ2-7, the V gene TRBV9; 7 bases are shared with TRBD1. Germline CDR1 SGDLS, CDR2 YYNGEE. V lost 7 bases to trimming and J lost 3 bases; unmatched junction nucleotides: 13. CDR3 length: 15 amino acids. Here the CDR3 reads CASSPETGTFYEQYF. For the CDR3, the DNA is TGTGCCAGCTCACCAGAGACAGGGACATTCTACGAGCAGTACTTC.

This clonotype was detected only once. The chain employs TRBV29-1 and TRBJ2-5; maybe TRBD2 (6 bases). V lost 6 bases to trimming and J lost 7 bases, with 12 bases between them. Germline V gene data show CDR1 as SQVTM and CDR2 as ANQGSEA. The CDR3 is made up of 11 amino acids. The CDR3 here is CSVPTGGTQYF. The CDR3 DNA is TGCAGCGTCCCCACCGGGGGGACCCAGTACTTC.

CDR3 residues: CASSVTETEATGELFF. The CDR3 DNA sequence: TGTGCCAGCAGCGTAACAGAGACAGAAGCTACCGGGGAGCTGTTTTTT. The chain joins TRBV9 to TRBJ2-2; D possibly corresponds to TRBD1 (5 bases). Deletions cut 1 base from V and 5 bases from J, with 15 bases between. CDR1 SGDLS and CDR2 YYNGEE come from the germline V gene. This CDR3 is 16 amino acids long.

The sample holds many counts of this clonotype. The V call is TRBV10-3, the J call TRBJ1-2; 7 bases match TRBD1. Trimming cost V 9 bases and J 7 bases; bases outside gene matches: 14. The CDR3 contains 14 residues. From germline, CDR1 is ENHRY and CDR2 SYGVKD. CDR3 DNA sequence: TGTGCCATAATGGACAGGCAGTTCCAGGGTGGCTACACCTTC. Its translation is CAIMDRQFQGGYTF.

Points on this clonotype: A much larger clone is a single base away; this may be a read error. CDR3 region: CASSFRDSGAYEQCF. The DNA of the CDR3 is TGTGCCAGCAGCTTTAGGGACAGTGGGGCCTACGAGCAGTGCTTC. The J gene is TRBJ2-7, the V gene TRBV7-9; 7 bases map to TRBD1. The CDR3 loop spans 15 amino acids. Germline V lookup: CDR1 SEHNR, CDR2 FQNEAQ (reference sequence).

The V call is TRBV25-1, the J call TRBJ2-2; 7 bases align to TRBD1. CDR1 MGHDK and CDR2 SYGVNS come from the germline V gene. The CDR3 runs to 14 residues. V lost 6 bases to trimming and J lost 8 bases; unmatched junction nucleotides: 9. CDR3 nucleotides: TGTGCCAGCAGATACGACAGGGTGAAGGGGGAGCTGTTTTTT. Protein product: CASRYDRVKGELFF.